Sequencing of this T cell receptor beta chain was carried out in a study of CD8 T cells in ankylosing spondylitis. Findings and caveats of the study: Clones tied to disease were said to be significantly enriched in matched ankylosing spondylitis synovial fluid.

Many counts were recorded for this clonotype. The antigen remains undetermined. A quantitative 5'-RACE method, one with molecular barcodes, was used to make TCR beta libraries. TCRdb reprocessed the 5' RACE reads via MiXCR and lists one record per CDR3 protein. The sample records 35,000 to 50,000 distinct CDR3 sequences, approximately 10% being singletons. This clonotype was sampled from a male donor with ankylosing spondylitis or in good health (not recorded which). The specimen sequenced was blood, either unsorted or a sorted T cell fraction (not recorded which).

Here the CDR3 reads CASKWDRVMGTGELFF. The CDR3 nucleotides read TGTGCCAGCAAGTGGGACAGGGTCATGGGCACCGGGGAGCTGTTTTTT. This chain connects TRBV2 to TRBJ2-2; 9 bases align to TRBD1. V was clipped by 7 bases and J by 4 bases; unmatched bases: 10. The CDR3 totals 16 residues. Germline CDR1 reads SNHLY; CDR2 reads FYNNEI.